This T cell receptor beta chain was retrieved from a study of T cells in Graves' hyperthyroidism and ophthalmopathy. Amplification yielded TCR beta CDR3 regions, with RNA transcripts as the source. An initial round of RT-PCR targeting the TCR CDR3 relied on the HTBI primer set. MiXCR, applied by TCRdb to the multiplex PCR reads, yields one record per CDR3 protein. Of a few hundred thousand distinct CDR3 sequences in the sample, about a sixth were seen once. In this sample, this clonotype turned up many times. No antigen is known for it. The CDR3 is 18 amino acids. Germline V CDR1 and CDR2: SGHAT, FQNNGV. With 3 bases removed from V and 0 bases from J, the gap between germline ends came to 20 bases. For the diagnoses, clinical symptoms, serum thyroxine and TRAb, thyroid ultrasound and orbital computed tomography were used. The source of the PBMCs was about 10 ml of fresh peripheral blood. Overall study findings and caveats: In simple terms, a model built on 13 V-J features told ophthalmopathy apart from stable hyperthyroidism.

The chain employs TRBV11-2 and TRBJ1-1; D is perhaps TRBD1 (6 bases). The sequence was obtained from a woman aged 18-35 years with Graves' ophthalmopathy. Material for sequencing was blood. CDR3 in amino acids: CASSLRTVRDSMNTEAFF. The CDR3 nucleotides are TGTGCCAGCAGCTTGCGGACAGTCCGGGACTCAATGAACACTGAAGCTTTCTTT. Full variable domain (missing parts from reference TRBV11-2 and TRBJ1-1): EAGVAQSPRYKIIEKRQSVAFWCNPISGHATLYWYQQILGQGPKLLIQFQNNGVVDDSQLPKDRFSAERLKGVDSTLKIQPAKLEDSAVYLCASSLRTVRDSMNTEAFFGQGTRLTVV.